This T cell receptor (beta chain) was captured by sequencing in a study of blood T cell repertoires in COVID-19. At the level of the study: The analysed material was cDNA or gDNA that came from T cells, B-cell-depleted T cells, or PBMCs.

Per the study methods: Amplified reference gene primers provided the basis for estimating nucleated cell counts. Profiling relied on immunoSEQ multiplex PCR, and the TCRdb table lists in-frame clones only, not all of them. D and trimming were read from the DNA, whereas the V and J calls and clone size are those reported in that table. The data contain approximately 180,000 clones, 76% of them singletons. The CDR3 length is 14 residues. Germline CDR1 and CDR2: SNHLY and FYNNEI. The V and J ends lost 6 bases and 4 bases respectively, with 14 bases between them. This clone was seen only a few times. Participants came from about two dozen US areas, aged roughly 18 to 90 years. Participants had their cohort set by participant-reported clinical history.

The sample consisted of PBMCs or T cells enriched from blood (not recorded which). This rearrangement joins TRBV2 to TRBJ2-3, with a possible D match to TRBD2 (6 bases). The source is a woman in her forties or fifties with acute COVID-19. DNA of the CDR3: TGTGCCAGCAGCCTAGGGAGGTTTCCAGATACGCAGTATTTT. Protein: CASSLGRFPDTQYF.